This T cell receptor beta chain is from a study of cytomegalovirus exposure and HLA in healthy donors. CDR3 size: 15 residues. The ends were cut back, 2 bases at V and 3 bases at J, with 12 bases in the middle. Germline assignment: CDR1 SGHDT and CDR2 YYEEEE. This clone was counted a few times. The PCR was carried out with 60 Vbeta primers and 13 Jbeta primers. Sequencing was performed with immunoSEQ multiplex PCR; in TCRdb, only in-frame clones are kept and a portion is missing. The sample contains fewer than 200,000 clones, 70% to 90% of which appear only once. This clonotype was obtained from a woman aged 25 to 39 in good health and CMV-seropositive. This chain connects TRBV5-6 to TRBJ1-3; D not certain. Source material: PBMCs. CDR3 region: CASSFGEIFGNTIYF. As DNA, the CDR3 is TGTGCCAGCAGCTTCGGGGAGATTTTTGGAAACACCATATATTTT.